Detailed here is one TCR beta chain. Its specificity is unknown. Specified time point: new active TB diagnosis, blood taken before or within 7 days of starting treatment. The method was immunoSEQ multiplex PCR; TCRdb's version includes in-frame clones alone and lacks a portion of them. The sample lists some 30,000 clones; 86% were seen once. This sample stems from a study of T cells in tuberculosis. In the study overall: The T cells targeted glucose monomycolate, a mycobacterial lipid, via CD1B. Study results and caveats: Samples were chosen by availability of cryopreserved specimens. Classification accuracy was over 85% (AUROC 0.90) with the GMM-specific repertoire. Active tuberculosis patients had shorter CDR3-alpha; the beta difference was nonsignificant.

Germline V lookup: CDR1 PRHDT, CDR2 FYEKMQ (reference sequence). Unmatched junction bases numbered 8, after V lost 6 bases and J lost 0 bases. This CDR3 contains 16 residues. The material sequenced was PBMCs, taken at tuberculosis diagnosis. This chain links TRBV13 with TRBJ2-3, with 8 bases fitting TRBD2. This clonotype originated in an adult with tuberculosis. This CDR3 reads CASRPSGGPSTDTQYF. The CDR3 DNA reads TGTGCCAGCAGACCCAGCGGGGGACCTAGCACAGATACGCAGTATTTT.